These T cell receptor beta chains were read from a single sample in a study of blood T cell repertoires in COVID-19. Sequenced by immunoSEQ multiplex PCR; TCRdb stores in-frame clones only, minus some. The profile shows just over 80,000 clones, roughly 82% of them singletons. Sequencing was carried out using peripheral blood. These TCRs come from a woman aged 80 or over with active or convalescent COVID-19. The CDR3 runs from the conserved cysteine through the conserved F or W. D genes are given only for firm matches. Clone size is shown for a subset of rows, as once, few, many or a class of expanded clone.

TRBV27	TRBJ2-2	-	-	CASGSVHAPGELFF	TGTGCCAGCGGCTCTGTCCATGCTCCCGGGGAGCTGTTTTTT
TRBV10-3	TRBJ1-5	-	-	CAISESQGKDQPQHF	TGTGCCATCAGTGAGTCGCAGGGTAAGGATCAGCCCCAGCATTTT
TRBV7-2	TRBJ2-7	-	TRBD2	CASSPGGTSYEQYF	TGTGCCAGCAGCCCCGGGGGGACTAGCTACGAGCAGTACTTC
TRBV12-3/TRBV12-4	TRBJ2-3	-	-	CASIQGTDTQYF	TGTGCCAGCATCCAGGGGACAGATACGCAGTATTTT
TRBV18	TRBJ2-2	once	TRBD1	CASSREGQINTGELFF	TGTGCCAGCTCACGAGAGGGACAGATTAACACCGGGGAGCTGTTTTTT
TRBV5-1	TRBJ2-1	-	TRBD1	CASSSTGFGNEQFF	TGCGCCAGCAGCTCGACAGGGTTCGGCAATGAGCAGTTCTTC
TRBV5-1	TRBJ2-6	-	-	CASSPRGQSGANVLTF	TGCGCCAGCAGCCCCAGGGGACAATCTGGGGCCAACGTCCTGACTTTC
TRBV7-2	TRBJ2-7	-	-	CASSLMADSYEQYF	TGTGCCAGCAGCTTAATGGCGGACTCCTACGAGCAGTACTTC
TRBV2	TRBJ1-5	-	-	CASSDRGNQPQHF	TGTGCCAGCAGTGATCGGGGGAATCAGCCCCAGCATTTT
TRBV19	TRBJ1-6	-	TRBD1	CASSARDRANNSPLHF	TGTGCCAGTAGTGCCCGGGACAGAGCCAATAATTCACCCCTCCACTTT
TRBV30	TRBJ2-3	-	-	CAWSRGGNTDTQYF	TGTGCCTGGAGTAGAGGGGGAAACACAGATACGCAGTATTTT
TRBV5-1	TRBJ2-3	-	TRBD2	CASSLIAGGDTDTQYF	TGCGCCAGCAGCTTAATAGCGGGGGGTGACACAGATACGCAGTATTTT
TRBV28	TRBJ1-5	-	-	CASKGDQPQHF	TGTGCCAGCAAGGGGGATCAGCCCCAGCATTTT
TRBV5-1	TRBJ2-3	-	TRBD1	CASSLVGQGIDDTQYF	TGCGCCAGCAGCTTGGTGGGACAGGGGATTGACGATACGCAGTATTTT
TRBV7-2	TRBJ1-2	-	-	CASSLRGSFNYGYTF	TGTGCCAGCAGCTTACGCGGCAGCTTCAACTATGGCTACACCTTC
TRBV15	TRBJ1-4	once	TRBD1	CATSVQQGGGNEKLFF	TGTGCCACCAGCGTCCAACAGGGGGGCGGTAATGAAAAACTGTTTTTT
TRBV7-2	TRBJ1-1	few	TRBD1	CASSLDRAFEAFF	TGTGCCAGCAGCCTAGACAGGGCGTTTGAAGCTTTCTTT
TRBV6-6	TRBJ2-7	-	TRBD2	CASSHTSGAYEQYF	TGTGCCAGCAGTCATACTAGCGGGGCCTACGAGCAGTACTTC
TRBV6-2/TRBV6-3	TRBJ2-1	-	-	CASSYSSGRQVNYNEQFF	TGTGCCAGCAGTTACTCTTCCGGACGACAGGTAAATTACAATGAGCAGTTCTTC
TRBV28	TRBJ1-4	few	-	CASSPQIGAINEKLFF	TGTGCCAGCAGCCCTCAGATAGGGGCGATTAATGAAAAACTGTTTTTT
TRBV4-3	TRBJ2-7	-	-	CASSQDLTGSYEQYF	TGCGCCAGCAGCCAAGATTTGACGGGGTCTTACGAGCAGTACTTC
TRBV5-1	TRBJ2-7	-	TRBD2	CASSFRDGGYEQYF	TGCGCCAGCAGCTTTCGGGACGGGGGGTACGAGCAGTACTTC
TRBV4-1	TRBJ1-6	-	-	CASSHLVPSSYNSPLHF	TGCGCCAGCAGCCACTTAGTCCCGAGCTCCTATAATTCACCCCTCCACTTT
TRBV5-4	TRBJ2-6	-	-	CASSLVAGTGANVLTF	TGTGCCAGCAGCTTAGTGGCGGGGACTGGGGCCAACGTCCTGACTTTC
TRBV7-9	TRBJ1-3	-	-	CASVGGIGNTIYF	TGTGCCAGCGTGGGGGGGATTGGAAACACCATATATTTT
TRBV12-3/TRBV12-4	TRBJ2-5	-	-	CASSLSVETQYF	TGTGCCAGCAGTTTGAGTGTGGAGACCCAGTACTTC
TRBV11-1	TRBJ1-3	-	-	CASSYPGQLADTIYF	TGTGCCAGCAGCTATCCAGGACAGTTGGCGGACACCATATATTTT
TRBV9	TRBJ1-4	-	-	CASSVDQVQSDEKLFF	TGTGCCAGCAGCGTAGACCAGGTACAGTCAGATGAAAAACTGTTTTTT
TRBV10-1	TRBJ2-7	-	TRBD2	CASSEWVSGGPSYEQYF	TGCGCCAGCAGTGAGTGGGTTAGCGGGGGACCCTCCTACGAGCAGTACTTC
TRBV19	TRBJ1-3	-	-	CASSRLGRAAGNTIYF	TGTGCCAGTAGTCGTCTGGGCAGGGCTGCTGGAAACACCATATATTTT
TRBV2	TRBJ2-7	-	TRBD2	CASSELAESYEQYF	TGTGCCAGCAGTGAGCTAGCGGAGTCCTACGAGCAGTACTTC
TRBV28	TRBJ1-6	-	-	CASSAIRDGGPSSYNSPLHF	TGTGCCAGCAGCGCCATTAGGGACGGGGGGCCTAGCTCCTATAATTCACCCCTCCACTTT
TRBV19	TRBJ1-6	once	-	CASRAMGPSYNSPLHF	TGTGCCAGTAGGGCCATGGGCCCCTCCTATAATTCACCCCTCCACTTT
TRBV6-6	TRBJ1-2	-	-	CASSRSGGSNYGYTF	TGTGCCAGCAGCCGCAGTGGAGGGTCTAACTATGGCTACACCTTC
TRBV9	TRBJ2-3	-	TRBD2	CASSVASGGPTDTQYF	TGTGCCAGCAGCGTAGCTAGCGGGGGACCCACAGATACGCAGTATTTT
TRBV28	TRBJ1-6	few	-	CASSLSSLLLSPLHF	TGTGCCAGCAGTTTATCTTCTCTACTCCTTTCACCCCTCCACTTT
TRBV3-1/TRBV3-2	TRBJ1-6	-	-	CASSPSGGQLVGSYNSPLHF	TGTGCCAGCAGCCCCTCAGGTGGACAGCTGGTAGGCTCCTATAATTCACCCCTCCACTTT